Presented here are 29 T cell receptor beta chains from one specimen sequenced in a study of CD8 T cells in Susac syndrome. Random hexamers were used to reverse transcribe roughly 0.5 to 1 ug of RNA. Each CDR3 protein is one row after TCRdb ran MiXCR on the immunoSEQ multiplex PCR reads. The table shows more than 85,000 distinct CDR3 sequences, with around 97% occurring only once. The specimen was CD4+ T cells from PBMCs. These receptors came from a human donor in good health.

The chain links TRBV5-1 to TRBJ2-5; possibly TRBD2 for D (6 bases). Trimming removed 1 base at V and 5 bases at J, with 9 bases between. This CDR3 contains 13 residues. CDR1 and CDR2 (germline): SGHRS, YFSETQ. This CDR3 reads CASSLRLAETQYF. Here the CDR3 DNA reads TGCGCCAGCAGCTTGCGTCTAGCGGAGACCCAGTACTTC.

J is TRBJ2-5 and V is TRBV3-1; TRBD2 agrees at 9 bases. Germline V gene sequence: CDR1 LGHDT, CDR2 YNNKEL (reference sequence). With 6 bases clipped from V and 7 bases from J, the junction kept 9 bases outside the gene matches. This CDR3 comprises 14 residues. CDR3 loop: CASSRTSVAGTQYF. CDR3 DNA sequence: TGTGCCAGCAGTCGGACTAGCGTCGCTGGGACCCAGTACTTC.

The chain employs TRBV27 and TRBJ1-5; 7 nucleotides match TRBD1. The CDR3 runs 16 residues. V lost 2 bases and J lost 2; bases outside the gene matches: 6. The germline V gene encodes CDR1 MNHEY and CDR2 SMNVEV (reference sequence). The chain's CDR3 is CASSLRGQLGNQPQHF. CDR3 in DNA: TGTGCCAGCAGTTTAAGGGGGCAATTGGGCAATCAGCCCCAGCATTTT.

On this clonotype itself: The junction does not match germline at one end; this may be a read error. The rearrangement uses TRBV20-1 and TRBJ1-4; D is unclear. In germline, CDR1 is DFQATT, CDR2 SNEGSKA (reference sequence). This CDR3 spans 14 amino acids. The CDR3 here is CSARGPSIREKLFF. CDR3 in DNA: TGCAGTGCGAGAGGACCCTCCATCAGGGAAAAACTGTTTTTT.

This clonotype was observed once. The J gene is TRBJ2-7, the V gene TRBV29-1; 13 bases are a match to TRBD2. Looked up from germline, CDR1 is SQVTM and CDR2 is ANQGSEA. There are 18 residues in the CDR3. V lost 0 bases to trimming and J lost 2 bases; unmatched junction nucleotides: 10. Here the CDR3 DNA reads TGCAGCGTTGAAGAACCGGGACTAGCGGGAAGCCTGGCCTACGAGCAGTACTTC. Its protein product is CSVEEPGLAGSLAYEQYF.

The chain employs TRBV2 and TRBJ2-5; weak D call: TRBD1 (6 bases). Trimming removed 1 base from V and 4 bases from J, with 10 bases in between. CDR1 SNHLY and CDR2 FYNNEI come from the germline V gene. There are 14 residues in the CDR3. The CDR3 protein is CASSEVVQGETQYF. Here the CDR3 DNA reads TGTGCCAGCAGTGAAGTTGTACAGGGAGAGACCCAGTACTTC.

The rearrangement uses TRBV6-5 and TRBJ1-3; tentative D call: TRBD1 (6 bases). The CDR3 has 14 amino acids. Trimming left V 4 bases short and J 4 bases short, with 11 bases between. CDR1 MNHEY and CDR2 SVGAGI come from the germline V gene. The CDR3 DNA is TGTGCCAGCAGTTCGCGGGACACAGGAAACACCATATATTTT. It yields the protein CASSSRDTGNTIYF.

The V gene is TRBV7-9, the J gene TRBJ1-1; 8 bases line up with TRBD1. Germline V CDR1 and CDR2: SEHNR, FQNEAQ (reference sequence). Trimming cost V 0 bases and J 5 bases; bases outside gene matches: 2. This CDR3 contains 14 residues. CDR3 sequence: CASSLAQGATEAFF. The CDR3 DNA reads TGTGCCAGCAGCTTAGCGCAGGGGGCAACTGAAGCTTTCTTT.

The chain couples TRBV23-1 to TRBJ1-2, with TRBD1 identical over 8 bases. TRBV23-1 is an open reading frame whose function is uncertain. There are 16 residues in the CDR3. With 0 bases clipped from V and 3 bases from J, the junction kept 6 bases outside the gene matches. CDR3 nucleotides: TGCGCCAGCAGTCAATCCCACGGGACAGGACACTATGGCTACACCTTC. Translation gives CASSQSHGTGHYGYTF.

This clonotype was observed a single time. CDR3 residues: CAWSRGQETDTQYF. CDR3 coding DNA: TGTGCCTGGAGTAGGGGACAGGAGACAGATACGCAGTATTTT. The chain has TRBV30 and TRBJ2-3; 8 bases are a match to TRBD1. V shed 2 bases, J shed 3 bases, and the junction held 4 bases outside the gene matches. CDR1 GTSNPN and CDR2 SVGIG come from the germline V gene (reference sequence). The CDR3 has 14 residues.

The chain combines TRBV12-3 or TRBV12-4 with TRBJ1-1, with TRBD1 matching 9 bases. V lost 5 bases and J lost 11; bases outside the gene matches: 6. This CDR3 region has 12 residues. CDR3 sequence reads: CASSRDREGAFF. In DNA form, the CDR3 reads TGTGCCAGCAGTCGGGACAGGGAGGGGGCTTTCTTT.

The genes are TRBV6-5 and TRBJ1-1, with a tentative D call TRBD1 (5 bases). V lost 5 bases and J lost 7, with 11 bases in between. The CDR3 spans 12 residues. CDR1 and CDR2 from the germline V gene are MNHEY and SVGAGI. The CDR3 sequence: CASSSVQGEAFF. CDR3 DNA sequence: TGTGCCAGCAGTAGTGTTCAGGGTGAAGCTTTCTTT.

This sequence joins TRBV6-2 or TRBV6-3 and TRBJ2-1, with TRBD2 matching 12 bases. Germline lookup yields CDR1 MNHEY and CDR2 SVGEGT. V lost 5 bases, J lost 2 bases, and 4 bases stayed unmatched. CDR3 length: 16 residues. DNA for the CDR3: TGTGCCAGCAGTACCGGACTAGCGGGACCCTACAATGAGCAGTTCTTC. Amino acids: CASSTGLAGPYNEQFF.

CDR3 in amino acids: CASSLFTWGSGPRGEQYF. Written as DNA, the CDR3 is TGCGCCAGCAGTCTGTTCACCTGGGGTAGTGGGCCGCGGGGCGAGCAGTACTTC. The genes are TRBV23-1 and TRBJ2-7, with TRBD2 as a possible D gene (6 bases). TRBV23-1 is classed as an ORF, of uncertain function. Trimming stripped 4 bases from V and 6 bases from J, with 28 bases between. The CDR3 has 18 amino acids.

V usage is TRBV7-3 and J usage is TRBJ1-1, with D unresolved. The germline V and J ends were trimmed by 4 bases and 0 bases, with 6 bases remaining between them. The CDR3 sequence is 13 residues long. Looked up from germline, CDR1 is SGHTA and CDR2 is FQGTGA. DNA of the CDR3: TGTGCCAGCAGCTCTGAGATGAACACTGAAGCTTTCTTT. This gives the protein CASSSEMNTEAFF.

The gene calls are TRBV6-2 or TRBV6-3 and TRBJ2-7; TRBD2 is a possible D gene (6 bases). Germline V gives CDR1 MNHEY, CDR2 SVGEGT. The CDR3 is 12 amino acids. V lost 7 bases and J lost 7, with 14 bases in between. Here the CDR3 DNA reads TGTGCCAGCAAGCTCCACGGGAGAGAGCAGTACTTC. Translation: CASKLHGREQYF.

This clonotype was observed a few times. V and J are TRBV12-3 or TRBV12-4 and TRBJ1-5; 7 nucleotides agree with TRBD1. CDR3 length: 13 residues. J gave up 5 bases and V 5 bases, and 3 bases lay outside the gene matches. CDR3: CASSPDRDQPQHF. CDR3 coding DNA: TGTGCCAGCAGTCCAGACAGGGATCAGCCCCAGCATTTT.

The chain employs TRBV2 and TRBJ2-3; D is perhaps TRBD1 (6 bases). Looked up from germline, CDR1 is SNHLY and CDR2 is FYNNEI. The CDR3 loop spans 15 amino acids. V lost 6 bases and J lost 0, with 13 bases in between. CDR3 region: CASSLGTPSTDTQYF. In DNA, the CDR3 is TGTGCCAGCAGCCTAGGGACACCTAGCACAGATACGCAGTATTTT.

The genes are TRBV28 and TRBJ2-2, with 10 bases fitting TRBD1. The germline CDR1 and CDR2 sequences are MDHEN and SYDVKM. The CDR3 covers 16 residues. Germline trimming cut 6 bases from V and 6 bases from J; bases unmatched to any gene: 10. The CDR3 loop is CASSSPGQGFSGELFF. The CDR3 nucleotides read TGTGCCAGCAGCTCGCCGGGACAGGGGTTCTCCGGGGAGCTGTTTTTT.

Only one count was recorded for this clonotype. The chain couples TRBV3-1 to TRBJ1-3; D remains ambiguous. Germline lookup yields CDR1 LGHDT and CDR2 YNNKEL (reference sequence). Trimming removed 5 bases from V and 0 bases from J, with 5 bases in between. The CDR3 totals 13 residues. CDR3: CASSSISGNTIYF. The CDR3 coding sequence is TGTGCCAGCAGCTCCATCTCTGGAAACACCATATATTTT.

The chain employs TRBV6-5 and TRBJ2-7; D is perhaps TRBD2 (5 bases). The germline V gene has CDR1 MNHEY and CDR2 SVGAGI. V was clipped by 6 bases and J by 2 bases, with 17 bases between them. The CDR3 consists of 15 residues. The CDR3 nucleotides read TGTGCCAGCAGCACCGCACCTGGACTCCCCTACGAGCAGTACTTC. Its protein is CASSTAPGLPYEQYF.

In its sample, this clonotype was seen a few times. The chain recombines TRBV14 with TRBJ2-6, with D possibly being TRBD1 (5 bases). From germline, CDR1 is SGHDN and CDR2 FVKESK. The germline V and J ends were trimmed by 3 bases and 0 bases, with 6 bases remaining between them. The length of the CDR3 is 15 residues. CDR3 bases: TGTGCCAGCAGCCAGCAGGGCTCTGGGGCCAACGTCCTGACTTTC. Protein product: CASSQQGSGANVLTF. The whole variable domain, remainder taken from reference TRBV14 and TRBJ2-6, is EAGVTQFPSHSVIEKGQTVTLRCDPISGHDNLYWYRRVMGKEIKFLLHFVKESKQDESGMPNNRFLAERTGGTYSTLKVQPAELEDSGVYFCASSQQGSGANVLTFGAGSRLTVL.

The chain joins TRBV24-1 to TRBJ1-2, with D unclear. V was pared by 1 base and J by 4 bases, with 6 bases between. From germline, CDR1 is KGHDR and CDR2 SFDVKD. The CDR3 covers 13 residues. The DNA for the CDR3 is TGTGCCACCAGTGATTTTGGATTCTATGGCTACACCTTC. It translates to CATSDFGFYGYTF.

The genes are TRBV30 and TRBJ2-7; D may match TRBD1 or TRBD2 (6 bases each). Germline lookup yields CDR1 GTSNPN and CDR2 SVGIG (reference sequence). CDR3 length equals 17 residues. The V gene lost 3 bases and the J gene lost 5 bases, with 26 bases spanning the gap. The CDR3 DNA sequence: TGTGCCTGGAGACCCATCACAAGGGGGGCCGGTCTGGACGAGCAGTACTTC. Its translation: CAWRPITRGAGLDEQYF. Based on the CDR3 plus reference TRBV30 and TRBJ2-7, the full variable domain is SQTIHQWPATLVQPVGSPLSLECTVEGTSNPNLYWYRQAAGRGLQLLFYSVGIGQISSEVPQNLSASRPQDRQFILSSKKLLLSDSGFYLCAWRPITRGAGLDEQYFGPGTRLTVT.

V and J are TRBV28 and TRBJ1-2; tentative D call: TRBD1 (6 bases). The ends were cut back, 6 bases at V and 4 bases at J, with 15 bases in the middle. The germline CDR1 and CDR2 sequences are MDHEN and SYDVKM. The CDR3 consists of 14 residues. The CDR3 DNA follows: TGTGCCAGCAGAGCTCACAGGGAGGGCTATGGCTACACCTTC. Its protein product is CASRAHREGYGYTF.

This chain connects TRBV29-1 to TRBJ2-7; TRBD2 is a possible D gene (5 bases). V lost 1 base to trimming and J lost 7 bases, with 11 bases between them. Germline V gene sequence: CDR1 SQVTM, CDR2 ANQGSEA. This CDR3 contains 12 residues. In DNA, the CDR3 is TGCAGCGTTGAAGGGGAGAGGAGAGAGCAGTACTTC. This encodes CSVEGERREQYF.

The rearrangement uses TRBV3-1 and TRBJ2-1; no firm D call. The CDR3 has 15 residues. The V and J ends lost 1 base and 0 bases respectively, with 7 bases between them. Looked up from germline, CDR1 is LGHDT and CDR2 is YNNKEL (reference sequence). CDR3 region: CASSQGKSSYNEQFF. The CDR3 DNA is TGTGCCAGCAGCCAAGGGAAAAGCTCCTACAATGAGCAGTTCTTC.

The gene calls are TRBV20-1 and TRBJ1-1; D gene uncertain. This CDR3 has 18 amino acids. The germline gives CDR1 DFQATT, CDR2 SNEGSKA (reference sequence). V dropped 4 bases and J dropped 6 bases, with 30 bases sitting between them. CDR3 DNA: TGCAGTGCTACTGACCCCTCCCTGGTTACGCACGCCGGCCCTGAAGCTTTCTTT. This gives the protein CSATDPSLVTHAGPEAFF.

The chain combines TRBV28 with TRBJ2-5; D uncertain. Looked up from germline, CDR1 is MDHEN and CDR2 is SYDVKM. Trimming cost V 10 bases and J 2 bases, with 11 bases left between them. There are 12 residues in the CDR3. The CDR3 DNA is TGTGCCACTGGGCAGATTCAAGAGACCCAGTACTTC. Translation: CATGQIQETQYF.